This TCR beta chain emerged from a study of blood T cell repertoires in COVID-19. On the study more broadly: Acute and convalescent COVID-19 samples came from the United States, Italy and Spain. Nucleic acid was either cDNA or gDNA, and it came from T cells, B-cell-depleted T cells, or PBMCs.

Clones were read by immunoSEQ multiplex PCR, and TCRdb kept only the in-frame ones, dropping some. The sample yields 210,000 or so clones, approximately 80% seen once. CDR3 length equals 13 residues. Germline loops: CDR1 MGHDK, CDR2 SYGVNS. V shed 2 bases and J shed 8 bases, with 12 bases lying between them. V gene TRBV25-1 combines with J gene TRBJ1-1; a possible D gene is TRBD1 (5 bases). This TCR came from a human donor in a cohort sampled during active COVID-19. Sequencing was carried out using peripheral blood. The CDR3 here is CASSESTGMEAFF. Here the CDR3 DNA reads TGTGCCAGCAGTGAAAGCACAGGAATGGAAGCTTTCTTT.